The rows below give T cell receptor beta chains drawn from one sample of a study of siplizumab effects on memory and regulatory T cells. Sequenced by immunoSEQ multiplex PCR; TCRdb stores in-frame clones only, minus some. The sample contains 70,000 to 100,000 clones, roughly 93% of which appear only once. Sequenced material: CD8+ T cells sorted from blood. The receptors shown here come from a human donor in good health. CDR3s include the opening cysteine and the closing phenylalanine or tryptophan. Each record gives: D gene, J gene, V gene, CDR3 DNA, CDR3 protein. The D gene is left open where the match is weak.

d_gene: TRBD1
j_gene: TRBJ2-7
v_gene: TRBV4-1
CDR3nt: TGCGCCAGCAGCCATACCGGGACAGGGGCCTACGAGCAGTACTTC
CDR3aa: CASSHTGTGAYEQYF

d_gene: NA
j_gene: TRBJ2-2
v_gene: TRBV29-1
CDR3nt: TGCAGCGCCCCTGGGGACACCGGGGAGCTGTTTTTT
CDR3aa: CSAPGDTGELFF

d_gene: TRBD1
j_gene: TRBJ2-1
v_gene: TRBV6-5
CDR3nt: TGTGCCAGCAGTTACTCGAGGGACAGCAATGAGCAGTTCTTC
CDR3aa: CASSYSRDSNEQFF

d_gene: NA
j_gene: TRBJ2-7
v_gene: TRBV19
CDR3nt: TGTGCCAGTAGTTACTCGGGTGCCGCCTACGAGCAGTACTTC
CDR3aa: CASSYSGAAYEQYF

d_gene: TRBD1
j_gene: TRBJ1-5
v_gene: TRBV28
CDR3nt: TGTGCCAGCAGTACCGGGACAGATAGCAATCAGCCCCAGCATTTT
CDR3aa: CASSTGTDSNQPQHF

d_gene: NA
j_gene: TRBJ1-2
v_gene: TRBV18
CDR3nt: TGTGCCAGCTCACCAGAATCTAACTATGGCTACACCTTC
CDR3aa: CASSPESNYGYTF

d_gene: TRBD1
j_gene: TRBJ1-1
v_gene: TRBV19
CDR3nt: TGTGCCAGTAGTAATCAACAGGGGGCCCGGGGATGGGCTTTCTTT
CDR3aa: CASSNQQGARGWAFF

d_gene: TRBD1
j_gene: TRBJ2-1
v_gene: TRBV7-3
CDR3nt: TGTGCCAGCAGCCCCAGGGACAGGGGAGCTTACAATGAGCAGTTCTTC
CDR3aa: CASSPRDRGAYNEQFF

d_gene: TRBD1
j_gene: TRBJ2-7
v_gene: TRBV9
CDR3nt: TGTGCCAGCAGCGTAGGGGGACAGGGTAACGAGCAGTACTTC
CDR3aa: CASSVGGQGNEQYF

d_gene: NA
j_gene: TRBJ1-1
v_gene: TRBV5-1
CDR3nt: TGCGCCAGCACCCAGCCGGGTATGAACACTGAAGCTTTCTTT
CDR3aa: CASTQPGMNTEAFF

d_gene: NA
j_gene: TRBJ1-3
v_gene: TRBV27
CDR3nt: TGTGCCAGCAGTAGGGGGGTGCCCTCGGCCTCTGGAAACACCATATATTTT
CDR3aa: CASSRGVPSASGNTIYF

d_gene: NA
j_gene: TRBJ1-3
v_gene: TRBV6-1
CDR3nt: TGTGCCAGCAGTGAACCGGCGGGACTTAGAAGAAACACCATATATTTT
CDR3aa: CASSEPAGLRRNTIYF

d_gene: TRBD2
j_gene: TRBJ2-1
v_gene: TRBV4-1
CDR3nt: TGCGCCAGCAGGCCACTAGCGGGAGATTACAATGAGCAGTTCTTC
CDR3aa: CASRPLAGDYNEQFF

d_gene: NA
j_gene: TRBJ1-5
v_gene: TRBV19
CDR3nt: TGTGCCAGTCACAAAGGGGGTAATCAGCCCCAGCATTTT
CDR3aa: CASHKGGNQPQHF

d_gene: NA
j_gene: TRBJ2-1
v_gene: TRBV27
CDR3nt: TGTGCCAGCAGCGAGCAGCGGTTTGTGGACAATGAGCAGTTCTTC
CDR3aa: CASSEQRFVDNEQFF